This TCR beta chain was sequenced for a study of blood T cell repertoires in COVID-19. Study in general: Sites in the United States, Italy and Spain provided acute and convalescent COVID-19 samples.

V lost 6 bases and J lost 0, with 11 bases in between. The CDR3 sequence is 14 residues long. Germline V gene data show CDR1 as MNHEY and CDR2 as SVGAGI. TCRdb keeps only in-frame clones here, not all; method: immunoSEQ multiplex PCR. The sample carries tens of thousands of clones, about 85% recorded once. This chain links TRBV6-5 with TRBJ1-1; D may be TRBD1 (5 bases). This TCR was recovered from a woman between 65 and 79 years old with acute or convalescent COVID-19. The sequenced sample consisted of peripheral blood. Here the CDR3 DNA reads TGTGCCAGCAGCCCAGGGATGATGAACACTGAAGCTTTCTTT. Translating gives CASSPGMMNTEAFF.